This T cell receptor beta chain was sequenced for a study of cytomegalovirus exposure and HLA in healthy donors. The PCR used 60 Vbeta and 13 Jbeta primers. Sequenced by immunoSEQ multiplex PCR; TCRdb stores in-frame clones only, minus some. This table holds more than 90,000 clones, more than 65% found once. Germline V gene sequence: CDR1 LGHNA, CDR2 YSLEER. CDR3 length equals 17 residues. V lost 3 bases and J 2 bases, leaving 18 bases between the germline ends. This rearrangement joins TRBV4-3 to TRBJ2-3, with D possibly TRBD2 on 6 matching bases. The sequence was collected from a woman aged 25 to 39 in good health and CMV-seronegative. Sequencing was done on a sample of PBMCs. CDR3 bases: TGCGCCAGCAGCCAGCTGGGAGGAAAGCTGCACACAGATACGCAGTATTTT. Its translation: CASSQLGGKLHTDTQYF.